This T cell receptor beta chain was sequenced in a study of T-cell reconstitution after alpha-beta-depleted transplantation in children (dated by TCRdb to 2016 to 2017). Regarding the research as a whole: The study quantitatively tracked T-cell immune reconstitution after TCRalphabeta/CD19-depleted allogeneic hematopoietic cell transplantation in children using TCR repertoire profiling.

The CDR3 runs 17 amino acids, cysteine and phenylalanine included. CDR3 DNA is the only sequence kept; it has 51 bases, read in frame from the first base. Trimming accounts for 0 bases at V and 3 bases at J, while the number of junction bases matched to no gene is 5. From a lookup of the germline V gene, CDR1 and CDR2 are SGDLS and YYNGEE. The study at large found these results: In some patients, high TCRbeta diversity at day 60 was attributed to recipient T cells and intrathymic progenitors that had survived conditioning. Hyperexpanded clone frequencies declined over subsequent months; after one year, T-cell counts and TCRbeta diversity were mostly attributed to newly produced T cells. The apparently early alphabetaT-cell count recovery about two months after transplant was reportedly dependent on only several hundred rapidly expanded clones derived from non-depleted graft cells.

In light of the paper, this sample's time point label describes: day 60 (about 2 months) after transplantation. Sample treatment or condition, as interpreted from the label and publication: allogeneic hematopoietic cell transplantation with graft depleted of TCRalphabeta T cells and CD19 B cells. The transplant recipients were children given TCRalphabeta/CD19-depleted allogeneic hematopoietic cell grafts. To prepare the library, PCR was applied. The reads were generated on an Illumina HiSeq 2500. To normalize quantification of the TCRbeta repertoire, the TCR libraries were built with molecular barcoding that relied on unique molecular identifiers. The public reads were run again by TCRdb, first through fastp at Q25 and then through MiXCR, and only productive beta chains were kept. Merged by CDR3 protein, the rows form single entries marked with the most common genes and DNA. This sample has approximately 15,000 distinct CDR3 sequences in its table, and about 7.7% of those were observed once. 36% of the sample belongs to the ten largest clones.

At least ten counts were recorded for this clonotype. Its antigen specificity is not known. The input lacks base qualities; no much larger clone sits a single base away. The TCR originated in a boy younger than two who had a stem cell transplant for Wiskott-Aldrich syndrome, so the T cells may come from the graft donor. The specimen comprised PBMCs, mostly from graft donor cells, sampled 60 days after TCRalphabeta/CD19-depleted stem cell transplant. The chain is made from TRBV9 and TRBJ2-4, with TRBD2 identical over 11 junction bases. CDR3 protein: CASSVGFSGRDKNIQYF. The bases read TGTGCCAGCAGCGTAGGGTTTAGCGGGAGGGACAAAAACATTCAGTACTTC.